One and the same sample provided the 18 T cell receptor beta chains below, sequenced in a study of T cell responses to AZD1222 COVID-19 vaccine. The protocol was immunoSEQ multiplex PCR, while the TCRdb copy is restricted to in-frame clones and leaves out a portion. The table shows over 150,000 clones, with under 95% occurring only once. Here the sequenced sample was peripheral blood, taken 28 days after the second AZD1222 dose. The receptor source for this set is an adult who received the AZD1222 COVID-19 vaccine.

This clone appeared once. The CDR3 loop reads CASRPSTPNSPLHF. CDR3 nucleotides: TGTGCCAGCAGACCATCGACACCTAATTCACCCCTCCACTTT. V gene TRBV9 combines with J gene TRBJ1-6; D remains unclear. Trimming left V 5 bases short and J 6 bases short, with 12 bases between. The CDR3 totals 14 residues. Germline V CDR1 and CDR2: SGDLS, YYNGEE.

The V gene is TRBV11-2, the J gene TRBJ1-1; 7 bases line up with TRBD1. The CDR3 consists of 12 residues. Per the germline V gene, CDR1 is SGHAT and CDR2 is FQNNGV. Trimming at V came to 4 bases and at J to 5 bases, leaving 1 base not matched to a gene. CDR3 in amino acids: CASSWGQTEAFF. The CDR3 nucleotides are TGTGCCAGCAGCTGGGGACAGACTGAAGCTTTCTTT.

This chain joins TRBV7-8 and TRBJ1-2; D might be TRBD1 (5 bases). Germline CDR1 reads SGHVS; CDR2 reads FQNEAQ. The V and J ends lost 5 bases and 2 bases respectively, with 9 bases between them. The CDR3 consists of 13 residues. This CDR3 reads CASSKTENYGYTF. For the CDR3, the DNA is TGTGCCAGCAGCAAGACAGAGAACTATGGCTACACCTTC.

As concerns this clone: The sample contains more than one DNA sequence encoding this CDR3. The chain joins TRBV18 to TRBJ2-3; D is unclear. Looked up from germline, CDR1 is KGHSH and CDR2 is LQKENI. Trimming cost V 6 bases and J 0 bases, with 7 bases left between them. The CDR3 spans 13 residues. The CDR3 loop reads CASSPPSTDTQYF. CDR3 coding DNA: TGTGCCAGCTCGCCGCCTAGCACAGATACGCAGTATTTT.

This chain uses TRBV5-4 with TRBJ2-1; the match to TRBD2 covers 11 bases. The germline gives CDR1 SGHNT, CDR2 YYREEE (reference sequence). Trimming at V came to 4 bases and at J to 9 bases, leaving 9 bases not matched to a gene. The CDR3 has 15 residues. The CDR3 here is CASSVAGGAFGEQFF. The CDR3 DNA reads as TGTGCCAGCAGCGTAGCGGGGGGGGCGTTCGGTGAGCAGTTCTTC. The variable domain in full, completed from reference TRBV5-4 and TRBJ2-1, reads ETGVTQSPTHLIKTRGQQVTLRCSSQSGHNTVSWYQQALGQGPQFIFQYYREEENGRGNFPPRFSGLQFPNYSSELNVNALELDDSALYLCASSVAGGAFGEQFFGPGTRLTVL.

The chain employs TRBV2 and TRBJ2-1, with 7 bases that match TRBD2. The V segment lost 7 bases and the J segment 7 bases; nucleotides outside the gene matches: 7. CDR1 is SNHLY and CDR2 is FYNNEI in the germline V gene. This CDR3 spans 13 amino acids. CDR3 sequence: CASNLGLGNEQFF. CDR3 bases: TGTGCCAGCAACCTCGGACTAGGAAATGAGCAGTTCTTC.

The V call is TRBV11-2, the J call TRBJ2-1; D uncertain. Trimming cost V 4 bases and J 2 bases, with 15 bases left between them. The CDR3 totals 16 residues. Germline V gene data show CDR1 as SGHAT and CDR2 as FQNNGV. The DNA of the CDR3 is TGTGCCAGCAGCTCGAGTGGACGGATAACCTACAATGAGCAGTTCTTC. It translates to CASSSSGRITYNEQFF.

The rearrangement joins TRBV7-2 to TRBJ1-1; possible D gene TRBD1, 6 bases. V was clipped by 1 base and J by 2 bases, with 14 bases between them. Germline V CDR1 and CDR2: SGHTA, FQGNSA. CDR3 length: 16 amino acids. CDR3 sequence: CASSLEGPGANTEAFF. The CDR3 DNA reads TGTGCCAGCAGCTTAGAAGGTCCGGGGGCTAACACTGAAGCTTTCTTT.

The chain is built from TRBV5-1 and TRBJ2-1; 11 bases line up with TRBD2. The trim removed 1 base at V and 1 base at J, leaving 1 base unmatched. Germline V lookup: CDR1 SGHRS, CDR2 YFSETQ. The CDR3 sequence is 16 residues long. CDR3 region: CASSLTSGGSYNEQFF. The CDR3 DNA reads as TGCGCCAGCAGCTTGACTAGCGGGGGATCCTACAATGAGCAGTTCTTC. Full variable domain (outside the CDR3, taken from reference TRBV5-1 and TRBJ2-1): KAGVTQTPRYLIKTRGQQVTLSCSPISGHRSVSWYQQTPGQGLQFLFEYFSETQRNKGNFPGRFSGRQFSNSRSEMNVSTLELGDSALYLCASSLTSGGSYNEQFFGPGTRLTVL.

This chain connects TRBV11-2 to TRBJ1-2; D ambiguous. Per the germline V gene, CDR1 is SGHAT and CDR2 is FQNNGV. The length of the CDR3 is 13 residues. Trimming removed 0 bases at V and 4 bases at J, with 6 bases between. In DNA form, the CDR3 reads TGTGCCAGCAGCTTAGATCTCACCTATGGCTACACCTTC. Its translation is CASSLDLTYGYTF.

The V gene is TRBV3-1 (or the pseudogene TRBV3-2), the J gene TRBJ2-7; TRBD1 matches at 7 bases. Germline V gives CDR1 LGHDT, CDR2 YNNKEL (reference sequence). The CDR3 has 18 amino acids. The ends lost 4 bases at V and 0 bases at J; junction bases unmatched: 15. The chain's CDR3 is CASSPDRALQALSYEQYF. DNA of the CDR3: TGTGCCAGCAGCCCTGACAGGGCCCTACAGGCCCTCTCCTACGAGCAGTACTTC.

The CDR3 DNA follows: TGTGCCAGCAGGCGACCAGGGGGCAATTCTGAAGCTTTCTTT. It encodes CASRRPGGNSEAFF. The chain recombines TRBV6-5 with TRBJ1-1; 8 positions match TRBD1. Trimming at V came to 6 bases and at J to 6 bases, leaving 9 bases not matched to a gene. The CDR3 length is 14 residues. Germline V gene data show CDR1 as MNHEY and CDR2 as SVGAGI.

The gene calls are TRBV19 and TRBJ2-2; 8 nucleotides match TRBD2. The CDR3 spans 15 residues. V was clipped by 10 bases and J by 7 bases; unmatched bases: 14. Germline V lookup: CDR1 LNHDA, CDR2 SQIVND (reference sequence). As DNA, the CDR3 is TGTGCCACCTTAGCGGGGTCCGGGTGGATCGGGGAGCTGTTTTTT. Amino acids: CATLAGSGWIGELFF.

This rearrangement joins TRBV3-1 (or the pseudogene TRBV3-2) to TRBJ1-2, with D unresolved. The CDR3 is made up of 17 amino acids. Trimming pared 0 bases from V and 6 bases from J, leaving 20 bases between. Germline V gives CDR1 LGHDT, CDR2 YNNKEL (reference sequence). DNA for the CDR3: TGTGCCAGCAGCCAAGATTATCTTACCTCTCCAATGGATGGCTACACCTTC. As protein: CASSQDYLTSPMDGYTF.

This clone was found once. The chain is built from TRBV20-1 and TRBJ2-1; the D is unclear. V was trimmed by 2 bases and J by 8 bases, leaving 4 bases between them. The CDR3 runs to 10 residues. CDR1 is DFQATT and CDR2 is SNEGSKA in the germline V gene (reference sequence). CDR3 loop: CSARLDEQFF. CDR3 sequence (DNA): TGCAGTGCTAGACTAGATGAGCAGTTCTTC.

The V and J genes are TRBV24-1 and TRBJ2-1, with D tentatively TRBD2 (6 bases). The V end lost 2 bases, the J end lost 8 bases, and 6 bases lay between the germline ends. CDR1 and CDR2 from the germline V gene are KGHDR and SFDVKD. The CDR3 spans 12 residues. CDR3 in DNA: TGTGCCACCAGTGATTGGGGGGATGAGCAGTTCTTC. This codes for CATSDWGDEQFF.

The chain joins TRBV9 to TRBJ1-1, with D perhaps TRBD1 (6 bases). CDR3 length equals 15 residues. V was shortened by 9 bases and J by 6 bases, with 24 bases between the two germline ends. CDR1 SGDLS and CDR2 YYNGEE come from the germline V gene. In nucleotides, the CDR3 is TGTGCCACCCCATACCTCAACGACAGGCTCCCTGAAGCTTTCTTT. It specifies CATPYLNDRLPEAFF.

This clone was picked up one time. This chain connects TRBV25-1 to TRBJ2-5; D gene unclear. This CDR3 comprises 15 residues. Germline V gives CDR1 MGHDK, CDR2 SYGVNS. V lost 3 bases and J 4 bases, leaving 15 bases between the germline ends. CDR3 DNA: TGTGCCAGCAGTGAGAAGCTAGTGGGCCCAGAGACCCAGTACTTC. Its protein product is CASSEKLVGPETQYF.